The T cell receptor (beta chain) described here comes from a study of PD-L1 blockade in urothelial cancer. In the study overall: It was at 3 weeks (second dose) and 6 weeks after treatment start that blood was analyzed.

The J segment lost 2 bases and the V segment lost 4 bases, leaving 2 bases of the junction unmatched. Germline V gives CDR1 MGHRA, CDR2 YSYEKL. CDR3 length: 15 amino acids. Spiking each PCR with synthetic TCR analog templates was performed. Libraries were prepared by immunoSEQ multiplex PCR; TCRdb keeps only in-frame clonotypes and omits some of them. The sample carries some 50,000 clones, about 85% recorded once. Described time point: peripheral blood 6 weeks after treatment start. The receptor was derived from a middle-aged man with urothelial cancer. Sample: PBMCs, taken around atezolizumab (anti-PD-L1) treatment. The chain is built from TRBV4-1 and TRBJ2-1; 10 nucleotides align to TRBD2. DNA of the CDR3: TGCGCCAGCAGCCCCCTAGCGGGGGCCTACAATGAGCAGTTCTTC. This encodes CASSPLAGAYNEQFF.